These 25 T cell receptor beta chains were all obtained from the same sample, sequenced in a study of T-cell reconstitution after alpha-beta-depleted transplantation in children. Study results and limitations: Most T-cell counts and diversity one year after the transplant came from T cells that were newly produced.

These receptors have no known antigen. Unique molecular identifiers were incorporated when the TCRbeta library was constructed. Each CDR3 protein gets one entry after TCRdb re-called the PCR reads with MiXCR. The sample shows some 300,000 distinct CDR3 sequences, over 7% of them seen only once. Sequencing was performed on peripheral blood, taken 360 days after TCRalphabeta/CD19-depleted stem cell transplant. The receptors originated from a female patient younger than 10 who had a stem cell transplant for Fanconi anemia, so the T cells may come from the graft donor.

This clonotype was detected many times. This sequence joins TRBV5-1 and TRBJ2-2; possible D gene TRBD2, 6 bases. Germline assignment: CDR1 SGHRS and CDR2 YFSETQ. Trimming took off 2 bases at V and 2 bases at J, with 10 bases between the two ends. This CDR3 is 15 amino acids long. The CDR3 DNA reads as TGCGCCAGCAGCTTCCCAGCGGGTAACACCGGGGAGCTGTTTTTT. As protein: CASSFPAGNTGELFF.

A few counts support this clonotype. The V call is TRBV5-1, the J call TRBJ1-2; weak D call: TRBD1 (6 bases). The CDR3 runs to 15 residues. The germline CDR1 and CDR2 sequences are SGHRS and YFSETQ. V was cut by 0 bases and J by 1 base, with 10 bases left in between. CDR3 sequence reads: CASSLGDNLNYGYTF. DNA of the CDR3: TGCGCCAGCAGCTTGGGGGACAACCTTAACTATGGCTACACCTTC.

This clonotype was detected only a few times. CDR3 sequence reads: CSASTQQLYGYTF. CDR3 in DNA: TGCAGTGCTAGTACCCAACAGCTTTATGGCTACACCTTC. The chain uses TRBV20-1 and TRBJ1-2; D gene uncertain. Germline V gene sequence: CDR1 DFQATT, CDR2 SNEGSKA (reference sequence). This CDR3 comprises 13 residues. Trimming removed 3 bases at V and 5 bases at J, with 13 bases between.

In this sample, this clonotype turned up many times. This chain connects TRBV5-6 to TRBJ2-7, with a tentative D call TRBD2 (6 bases). With 4 bases removed from V and 4 bases from J, the gap between germline ends came to 18 bases. This CDR3 spans 15 amino acids. Germline CDR1 and CDR2: SGHDT and YYEEEE. The DNA of the CDR3 is TGTGCCAGCAGCCTGCACCGGGCGGGACTTTACGAGCAGTACTTC. Its protein is CASSLHRAGLYEQYF. Complete variable domain (other parts from reference TRBV5-6 and TRBJ2-7): DAGVTQSPTHLIKTRGQQVTLRCSPKSGHDTVSWYQQALGQGPQFIFQYYEEEERQRGNFPDRFSGHQFPNYSSELNVNALLLGDSALYLCASSLHRAGLYEQYFGPGTRLTVT.

V gene TRBV9 combines with J gene TRBJ2-2; 7 bases line up with TRBD2. The V gene's germline CDR1 is SGDLS and CDR2 YYNGEE. The J segment lost 0 bases and the V segment lost 7 bases, leaving 9 bases of the junction unmatched. This CDR3 contains 16 residues. CDR3 nucleotides: TGTGCCAGCCGCGGGTCGGGAGGCACGAACACCGGGGAGCTGTTTTTT. This gives the protein CASRGSGGTNTGELFF. The full variable domain, its missing parts supplied by reference TRBV9 and TRBJ2-2, is DSGVTQTPKHLITATGQRVTLRCSPRSGDLSVYWYQQSLDQGLQFLIQYYNGEERAKGNILERFSAQQFPDLHSELNLSSLELGDSALYFCASRGSGGTNTGELFFGEGSRLTVL.

This clonotype appeared a few times. The chain carries TRBV5-5 and TRBJ2-7; D ambiguous. The CDR3 extends over 12 amino acids. Trimming took 0 bases from V and 3 from J, leaving 4 bases between them. Germline loops: CDR1 SGHKS, CDR2 YYEKEE (reference sequence). CDR3 in DNA: TGTGCCAGCAGCTTGGTGTTCTACGAGCAGTACTTC. It specifies CASSLVFYEQYF.

This clonotype turned up a few times. The J gene is TRBJ2-2, the V gene TRBV11-1; 13 bases line up with TRBD2. Trimming took 5 bases from V and 0 from J; bases not matched to a gene: 6. Germline V gene sequence: CDR1 SGHAT, CDR2 FQDESV (reference sequence). The CDR3 extends over 18 amino acids. The CDR3 protein is CASSVGLAGVTNTGELFF. In DNA form, the CDR3 reads TGTGCCAGCAGCGTTGGACTAGCGGGGGTCACGAACACCGGGGAGCTGTTTTTT.

There are a few counts of this clonotype. The V gene is TRBV6-5, the J gene TRBJ1-2; no clear D. This CDR3 contains 15 residues. V dropped 0 bases and J dropped 4 bases, with 12 bases sitting between them. CDR1 and CDR2 (germline): MNHEY, SVGAGI. CDR3 amino acids: CASSYSQAQTYGYTF. The CDR3 DNA reads as TGTGCCAGCAGTTACTCGCAGGCTCAAACCTATGGCTACACCTTC.

This clonotype was seen ten or more times. This chain uses TRBV5-1 with TRBJ2-3; no clear D. The CDR3 loop spans 17 amino acids. Germline V gene data show CDR1 as SGHRS and CDR2 as YFSETQ. V shed 0 bases and J shed 0 bases, with 14 bases lying between them. The CDR3 protein is CASSLASKLFSTDTQYF. The DNA for the CDR3 is TGCGCCAGCAGCTTGGCCTCAAAACTTTTTAGCACAGATACGCAGTATTTT.

There are a few counts of this clonotype. The V gene is TRBV3-1, the J gene TRBJ1-6; D is unclear. Germline lookup yields CDR1 LGHDT and CDR2 YNNKEL (reference sequence). The V end lost 5 bases, the J end lost 7 bases, and 9 bases lay between the germline ends. The length of the CDR3 is 13 residues. The CDR3 DNA reads TGTGCCAGCAGCGCCCGTTGGAATTCACCCCTCCACTTT. Residues: CASSARWNSPLHF.

This clonotype was seen ten or more times. The V gene is TRBV6-5, the J gene TRBJ2-7, with D possibly TRBD2 on 6 matching bases. With 3 bases removed from V and 3 bases from J, the gap between germline ends came to 15 bases. The CDR3 runs to 15 residues. Germline values: CDR1 MNHEY, CDR2 SVGAGI. The CDR3 region is CASSYSQGGYYEQYF. The CDR3 DNA is TGTGCCAGCAGTTATAGTCAGGGAGGTTACTACGAGCAGTACTTC.

This clonotype appeared a few times. V and J are TRBV3-1 and TRBJ2-7; TRBD1 might be the D (5 bases). CDR3 size: 16 residues. From germline, CDR1 is LGHDT and CDR2 YNNKEL (reference sequence). Trimming removed 0 bases at V and 3 bases at J, with 15 bases between. The CDR3 here is CASSQDVIRQHYEQYF. The DNA for the CDR3 is TGTGCCAGCAGCCAAGATGTCATAAGACAGCACTACGAGCAGTACTTC.

This clonotype has ten or more counts. The chain uses TRBV29-1 and TRBJ1-1; 7 bases map to TRBD1. V lost 7 bases, J lost 7 bases, and 6 bases stayed unmatched. From germline, CDR1 is SQVTM and CDR2 ANQGSEA. CDR3 size: 11 residues. This CDR3 reads CSDLTGNEAFF. Here the CDR3 DNA reads TGCAGCGACCTGACAGGGAATGAAGCTTTCTTT. The full variable domain, its missing parts supplied by reference TRBV29-1 and TRBJ1-1, is SAVISQKPSRDICQRGTSLTIQCQVDSQVTMMFWYRQQPGQSLTLIATANQGSEATYESGFVIDKFPISRPNLTFSTLTVSNMSPEDSSIYLCSDLTGNEAFFGQGTRLTVV.

This clonotype has a handful of counts. The CDR3 DNA is TGTGCCACCAGCAGAGATGAAGGAGAACGGAGCAATCAGCCCCAGCATTTT. Translation gives CATSRDEGERSNQPQHF. The chain uses TRBV15 and TRBJ1-5; D unresolved. CDR1 is LNHNV, CDR2 YYDKDF, per germline (reference sequence). Between the trimmed V and J ends, which lost 0 bases and 1 base, there was a span of 13 bases. This CDR3 has 17 residues.

V is TRBV4-2 and J is TRBJ2-7; 7 nucleotides align to TRBD2. Germline values: CDR1 LGHNA, CDR2 YNFKEQ. The CDR3 has 17 amino acids. The V segment lost 1 base and the J segment 7 bases; nucleotides outside the gene matches: 16. The CDR3 bases are TGTGCCAGCAGCCAAGTTGGGGGACCCGGGACTACGAAGGAGCAGTACTTC. This gives the protein CASSQVGGPGTTKEQYF.

This clonotype was observed a handful of times. The chain combines TRBV28 with TRBJ2-2; 9 bases map to TRBD2. Losses at the gene ends were 0 bases for V and 4 bases for J; bases not matched to a gene: 9. Looked up from germline, CDR1 is MDHEN and CDR2 is SYDVKM. The CDR3 loop spans 18 amino acids. The CDR3 DNA reads TGTGCCAGCAGTTTATGGGCTAGCGGGAATCCGAGCACCGGGGAGCTGTTTTTT. This codes for CASSLWASGNPSTGELFF.

There are many counts of this clonotype. The junction differs from germline at one of its ends, possibly a read error. The chain recombines TRBV7-7 with TRBJ2-7; D not resolved. Germline-derived CDR1 and CDR2 are SSHAT and FNYEAQ (reference sequence). This CDR3 region has 15 residues. CDR3 protein: CASSFPDKLTYEQYF. As DNA, the CDR3 is TGTGCTAGCAGCTTCCCAGACAAATTGACCTACGAGCAGTACTTC.

The genes are TRBV2 and TRBJ1-2, with 10 nucleotides matching TRBD1. Germline V gene lookup returns CDR1 SNHLY and CDR2 FYNNEI. This CDR3 has 15 residues. J lost 4 bases, V lost 6 bases, and 8 bases had no gene match. CDR3 protein: CASSARQGAVYGYTF. The CDR3 region has the DNA TGTGCCAGCAGCGCCCGACAGGGGGCAGTCTATGGCTACACCTTC.

The sample holds many counts of this clonotype. The chain combines TRBV27 with TRBJ1-1; no clear D gene. The germline CDR1 and CDR2 sequences are MNHEY and SMNVEV (reference sequence). Trimming left V 2 bases short and J 5 bases short, with 12 bases between. This CDR3 is built from 14 residues. The CDR3 coding sequence is TGTGCCAGCAGTTTAGGGTGGAAGGGAACTGAAGCTTTCTTT. As protein: CASSLGWKGTEAFF.

This clonotype turned up a few times. The genes are TRBV5-1 and TRBJ2-1, with D perhaps TRBD2 (6 bases). The CDR3 is 15 residues long. Trimming stripped 4 bases from V and 1 base from J, with 12 bases between. Germline V gene sequence: CDR1 SGHRS, CDR2 YFSETQ. The CDR3 protein is CASSPGTPSYNEQFF. Written as DNA, the CDR3 is TGCGCCAGCAGCCCCGGGACTCCGTCCTACAATGAGCAGTTCTTC.

This clonotype was observed a few times. J is TRBJ1-1 and V is TRBV6-5, with 9 bases matching TRBD1. Germline CDR1 is MNHEY and CDR2 is SVGAGI. The CDR3 contains 15 residues. The trim removed 4 bases at V and 7 bases at J, leaving 10 bases unmatched. The CDR3 is CASSFHSQGASEAFF. DNA for the CDR3: TGTGCCAGCAGTTTCCATTCACAGGGGGCGAGTGAAGCTTTCTTT.

This clonotype occurred many times. This chain connects TRBV28 to TRBJ2-1, with TRBD2 identical over 9 bases. This CDR3 has 18 amino acids. The germline V gene has CDR1 MDHEN and CDR2 SYDVKM. V was pared by 6 bases and J by 8 bases, with 20 bases of the junction left unmatched. CDR3 loop: CASSNPIKGGGRVDEQFF. DNA of the CDR3: TGTGCCAGCAGCAACCCCATTAAGGGGGGCGGGAGGGTAGATGAGCAGTTCTTC.

This chain uses TRBV7-2 with TRBJ1-5, with D possibly TRBD1 on 5 matching bases. The V gene's germline CDR1 is SGHTA and CDR2 FQGNSA. The CDR3 has 13 residues. Trimming left V 5 bases short and J 6 bases short, with 11 bases between. DNA of the CDR3: TGTGCCAGCAGCCGGGACCGGAGTCAGCCCCAGCATTTT. Translation: CASSRDRSQPQHF. Using reference TRBV7-2 and TRBJ1-5 for the parts outside the CDR3, the full variable domain is GAGVSQSPSNKVTEKGKDVELRCDPISGHTALYWYRQSLGQGLEFLIYFQGNSAPDKSGLPSDRFSAERTGGSVSTLTIQRTQQEDSAVYLCASSRDRSQPQHFGDGTRLSIL.

Many counts were recorded for this clonotype. V and J are TRBV7-2 and TRBJ1-6; D ambiguous. V was clipped by 3 bases and J by 9 bases, with 18 bases between them. There are 16 residues in the CDR3. Per germline, CDR1 SGHTA and CDR2 FQGNSA. CDR3 DNA sequence: TGTGCCAGCAGCTTCCGGCGGGCTTTTAAGGGTTCACCCCTCCACTTT. Translation gives CASSFRRAFKGSPLHF.

This clonotype was counted at least ten times. The chain couples TRBV28 to TRBJ2-2; the D is unclear. Germline V CDR1 and CDR2: MDHEN, SYDVKM. V was clipped by 2 bases and J by 4 bases, with 2 bases between them. The CDR3 covers 12 residues. CDR3 protein: CASSLPTGELFF. CDR3 bases: TGTGCCAGCAGTTTACCCACCGGGGAGCTGTTTTTT. Together with reference TRBV28 and TRBJ2-2, the CDR3 gives the full variable domain: DVKVTQSSRYLVKRTGEKVFLECVQDMDHENMFWYRQDPGLGLRLIYFSYDVKMKEKGDIPEGYSVSREKKERFSLILESASTNQTSMYLCASSLPTGELFFGEGSRLTVL.